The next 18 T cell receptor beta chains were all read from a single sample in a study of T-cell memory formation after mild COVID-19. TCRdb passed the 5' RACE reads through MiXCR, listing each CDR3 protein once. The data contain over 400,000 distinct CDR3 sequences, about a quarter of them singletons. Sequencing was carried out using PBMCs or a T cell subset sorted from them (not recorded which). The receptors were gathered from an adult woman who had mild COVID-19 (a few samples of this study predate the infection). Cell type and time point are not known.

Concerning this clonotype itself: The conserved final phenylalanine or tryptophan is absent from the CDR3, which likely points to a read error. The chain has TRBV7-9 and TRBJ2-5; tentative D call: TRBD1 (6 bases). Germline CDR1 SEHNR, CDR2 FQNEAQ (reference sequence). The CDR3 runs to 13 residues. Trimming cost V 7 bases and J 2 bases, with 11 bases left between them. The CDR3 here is CASTRDTQETQYL. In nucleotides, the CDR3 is TGTGCCAGCACTAGGGACACACAAGAGACCCAGTACTTA.

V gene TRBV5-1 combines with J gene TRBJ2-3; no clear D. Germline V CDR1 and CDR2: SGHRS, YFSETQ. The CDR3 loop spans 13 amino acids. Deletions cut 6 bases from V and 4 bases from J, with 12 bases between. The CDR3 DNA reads TGCGCCAGCAACCCCTACTCGGCAGATACGCAGTATTTT. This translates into CASNPYSADTQYF.

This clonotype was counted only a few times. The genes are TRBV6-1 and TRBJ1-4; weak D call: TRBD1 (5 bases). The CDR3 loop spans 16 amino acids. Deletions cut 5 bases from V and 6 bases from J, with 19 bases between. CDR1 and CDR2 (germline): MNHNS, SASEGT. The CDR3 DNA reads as TGTGCCAGCAGTATGACGTCGGGGGGAAGTTATGAAAAACTGTTTTTT. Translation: CASSMTSGGSYEKLFF.

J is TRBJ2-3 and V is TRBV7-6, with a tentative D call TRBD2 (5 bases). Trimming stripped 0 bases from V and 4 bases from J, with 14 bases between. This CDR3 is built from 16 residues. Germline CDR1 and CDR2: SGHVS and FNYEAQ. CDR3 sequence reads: CASSLAPAEPADTQYF. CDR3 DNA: TGTGCCAGCAGCTTAGCTCCAGCGGAGCCGGCAGATACGCAGTATTTT. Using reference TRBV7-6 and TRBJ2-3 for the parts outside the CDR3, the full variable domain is GAGVSQSPRYKVTKRGQDVALRCDPISGHVSLYWYRQALGQGPEFLTYFNYEAQQDKSGLPNDRFSAERPEGSISTLTIQRTEQRDSAMYRCASSLAPAEPADTQYFGPGTRLTVL.

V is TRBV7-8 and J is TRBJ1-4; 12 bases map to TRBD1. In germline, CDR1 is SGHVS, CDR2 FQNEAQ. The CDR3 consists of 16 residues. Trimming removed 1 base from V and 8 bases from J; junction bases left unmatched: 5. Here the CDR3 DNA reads TGTGCCAGCAGCTTAGGACCCGGGACAGGGGGCGAAAAACTGTTTTTT. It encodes CASSLGPGTGGEKLFF.

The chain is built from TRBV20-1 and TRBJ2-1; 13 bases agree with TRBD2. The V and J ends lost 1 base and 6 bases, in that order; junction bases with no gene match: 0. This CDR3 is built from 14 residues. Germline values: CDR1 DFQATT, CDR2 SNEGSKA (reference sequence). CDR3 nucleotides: TGCAGTGCTAGAGGGACTAGCGGGAGCAATGAGCAGTTCTTC. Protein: CSARGTSGSNEQFF.

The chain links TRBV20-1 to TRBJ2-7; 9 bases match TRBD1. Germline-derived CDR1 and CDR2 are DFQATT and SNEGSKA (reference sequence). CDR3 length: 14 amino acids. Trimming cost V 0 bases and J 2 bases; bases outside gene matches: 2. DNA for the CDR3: TGCAGTGCTAGAGACGGGACAGGGACCTACGAGCAGTACTTC. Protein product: CSARDGTGTYEQYF.

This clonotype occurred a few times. The CDR3, as DNA: TGCAGTGCTACTTTAGCGGGCGAGCAGTTCTTC. It translates to CSATLAGEQFF. The rearrangement joins TRBV20-1 to TRBJ2-1; 7 positions match TRBD2. The V gene end was trimmed by 4 bases and the J gene end by 10 bases; junction bases not matched to a gene: 4. Germline V lookup: CDR1 DFQATT, CDR2 SNEGSKA (reference sequence). CDR3 length equals 11 residues.

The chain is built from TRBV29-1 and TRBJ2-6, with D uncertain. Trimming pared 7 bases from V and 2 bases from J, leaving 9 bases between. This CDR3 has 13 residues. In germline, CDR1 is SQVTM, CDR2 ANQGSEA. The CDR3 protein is CSALGTGANVLTF. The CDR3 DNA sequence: TGCAGCGCTCTGGGCACTGGGGCCAACGTCCTGACTTTC.

The CDR3 sequence is CASSLGTAQGYTF. CDR3 bases: TGTGCCAGCAGTTTAGGGACAGCTCAGGGCTACACCTTC. The V call is TRBV12-3 or TRBV12-4, the J call TRBJ1-2; perhaps TRBD1 as D (6 bases). The CDR3 extends over 13 amino acids. Trimming shortened V by 1 base and J by 8 bases, and 11 bases separated the two germline ends.

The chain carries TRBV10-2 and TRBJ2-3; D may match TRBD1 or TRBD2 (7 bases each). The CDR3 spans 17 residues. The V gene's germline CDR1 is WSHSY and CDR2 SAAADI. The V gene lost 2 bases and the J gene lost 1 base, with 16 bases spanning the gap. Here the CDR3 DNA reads TGCGCCAGCAGTGAGGAGGGGGCTAGCGGACGCACAGATACGCAGTATTTT. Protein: CASSEEGASGRTDTQYF.

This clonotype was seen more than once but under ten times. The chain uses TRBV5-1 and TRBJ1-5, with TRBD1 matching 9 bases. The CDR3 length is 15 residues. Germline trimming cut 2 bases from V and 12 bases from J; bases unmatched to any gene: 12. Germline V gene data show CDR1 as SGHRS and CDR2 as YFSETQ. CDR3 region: CASSFYQGGQGHQHF. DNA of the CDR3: TGCGCCAGCAGCTTCTACCAGGGGGGACAGGGCCACCAGCATTTT. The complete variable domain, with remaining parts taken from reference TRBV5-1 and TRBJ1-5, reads KAGVTQTPRYLIKTRGQQVTLSCSPISGHRSVSWYQQTPGQGLQFLFEYFSETQRNKGNFPGRFSGRQFSNSRSEMNVSTLELGDSALYLCASSFYQGGQGHQHFGDGTRLSIL.

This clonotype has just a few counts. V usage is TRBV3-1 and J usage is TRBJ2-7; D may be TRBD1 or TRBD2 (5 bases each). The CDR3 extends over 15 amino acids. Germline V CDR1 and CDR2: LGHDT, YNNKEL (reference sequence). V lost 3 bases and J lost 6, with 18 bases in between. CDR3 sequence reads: CASSQKPGPTVEQYF. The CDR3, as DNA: TGTGCCAGCAGCCAGAAACCGGGACCCACAGTCGAGCAGTACTTC.

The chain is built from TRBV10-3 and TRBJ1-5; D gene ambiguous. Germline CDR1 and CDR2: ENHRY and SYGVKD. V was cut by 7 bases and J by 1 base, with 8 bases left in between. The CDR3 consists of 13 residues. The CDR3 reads CAINSFSNQPQHF. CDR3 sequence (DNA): TGTGCCATCAACAGTTTCAGCAATCAGCCCCAGCATTTT.

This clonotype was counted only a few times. The CDR3: CASSLASGQAGYEQYF. CDR3 in DNA: TGTGCCAGCAGCTTAGCTTCCGGACAGGCGGGCTACGAGCAGTACTTC. This sequence joins TRBV7-9 and TRBJ2-7; TRBD1 agrees at 7 bases. Unmatched junction bases numbered 8, after V lost 0 bases and J lost 3 bases. CDR1 SEHNR and CDR2 FQNEAQ come from the germline V gene (reference sequence). The CDR3 loop spans 16 amino acids.

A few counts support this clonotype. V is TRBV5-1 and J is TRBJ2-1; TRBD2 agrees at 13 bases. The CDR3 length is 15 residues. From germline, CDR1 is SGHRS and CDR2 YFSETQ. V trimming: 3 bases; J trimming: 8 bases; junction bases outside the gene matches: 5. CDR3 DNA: TGCGCCAGCAGCTCCGGGACTAGCGGGGAATATGAGCAGTTCTTC. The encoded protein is CASSSGTSGEYEQFF. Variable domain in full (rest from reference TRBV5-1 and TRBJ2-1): KAGVTQTPRYLIKTRGQQVTLSCSPISGHRSVSWYQQTPGQGLQFLFEYFSETQRNKGNFPGRFSGRQFSNSRSEMNVSTLELGDSALYLCASSSGTSGEYEQFFGPGTRLTVL.

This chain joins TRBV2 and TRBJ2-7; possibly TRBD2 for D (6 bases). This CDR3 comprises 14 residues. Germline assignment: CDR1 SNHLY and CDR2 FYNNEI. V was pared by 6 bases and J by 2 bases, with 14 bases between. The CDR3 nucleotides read TGTGCCAGCAGGCCCCCGGAGGGTCCCTACGAGCAGTACTTC. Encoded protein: CASRPPEGPYEQYF.

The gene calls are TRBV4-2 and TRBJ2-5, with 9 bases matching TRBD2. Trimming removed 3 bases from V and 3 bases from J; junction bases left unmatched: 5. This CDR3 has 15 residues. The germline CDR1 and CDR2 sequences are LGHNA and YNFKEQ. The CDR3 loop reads CASSHVGGGEETQYF. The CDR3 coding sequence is TGTGCCAGCAGCCACGTGGGCGGGGGGGAAGAGACCCAGTACTTC.